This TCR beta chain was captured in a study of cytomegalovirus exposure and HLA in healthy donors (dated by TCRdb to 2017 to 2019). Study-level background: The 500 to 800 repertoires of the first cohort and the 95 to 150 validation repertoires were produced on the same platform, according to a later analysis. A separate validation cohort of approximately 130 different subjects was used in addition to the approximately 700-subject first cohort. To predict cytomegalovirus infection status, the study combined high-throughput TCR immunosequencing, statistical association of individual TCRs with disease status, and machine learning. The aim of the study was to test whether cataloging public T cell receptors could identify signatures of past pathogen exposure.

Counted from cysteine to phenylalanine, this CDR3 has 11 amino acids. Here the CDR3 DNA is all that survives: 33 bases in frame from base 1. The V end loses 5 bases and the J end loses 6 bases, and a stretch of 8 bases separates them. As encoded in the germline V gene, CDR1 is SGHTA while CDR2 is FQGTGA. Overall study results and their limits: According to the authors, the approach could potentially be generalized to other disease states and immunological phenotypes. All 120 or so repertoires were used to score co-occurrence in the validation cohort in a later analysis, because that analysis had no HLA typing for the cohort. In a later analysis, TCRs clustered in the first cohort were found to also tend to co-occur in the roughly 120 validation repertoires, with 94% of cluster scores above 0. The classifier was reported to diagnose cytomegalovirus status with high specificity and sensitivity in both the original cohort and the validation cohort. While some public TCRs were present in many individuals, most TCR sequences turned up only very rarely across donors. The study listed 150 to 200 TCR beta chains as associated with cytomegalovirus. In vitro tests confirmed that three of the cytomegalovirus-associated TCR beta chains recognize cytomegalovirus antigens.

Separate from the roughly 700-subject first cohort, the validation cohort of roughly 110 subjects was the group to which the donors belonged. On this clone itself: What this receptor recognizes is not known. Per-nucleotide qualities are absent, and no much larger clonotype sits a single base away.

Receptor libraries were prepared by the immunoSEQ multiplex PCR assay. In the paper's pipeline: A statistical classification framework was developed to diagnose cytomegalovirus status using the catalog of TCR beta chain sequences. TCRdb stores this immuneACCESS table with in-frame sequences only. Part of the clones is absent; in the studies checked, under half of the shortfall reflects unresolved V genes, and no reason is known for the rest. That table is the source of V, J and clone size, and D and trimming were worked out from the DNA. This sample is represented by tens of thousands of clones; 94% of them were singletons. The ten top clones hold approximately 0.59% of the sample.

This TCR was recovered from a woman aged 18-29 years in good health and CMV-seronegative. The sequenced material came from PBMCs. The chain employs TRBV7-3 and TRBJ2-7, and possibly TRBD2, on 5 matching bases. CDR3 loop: CASSQGGEQYF. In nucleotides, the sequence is TGTGCCAGCAGCCAAGGAGGCGAGCAGTACTTC.